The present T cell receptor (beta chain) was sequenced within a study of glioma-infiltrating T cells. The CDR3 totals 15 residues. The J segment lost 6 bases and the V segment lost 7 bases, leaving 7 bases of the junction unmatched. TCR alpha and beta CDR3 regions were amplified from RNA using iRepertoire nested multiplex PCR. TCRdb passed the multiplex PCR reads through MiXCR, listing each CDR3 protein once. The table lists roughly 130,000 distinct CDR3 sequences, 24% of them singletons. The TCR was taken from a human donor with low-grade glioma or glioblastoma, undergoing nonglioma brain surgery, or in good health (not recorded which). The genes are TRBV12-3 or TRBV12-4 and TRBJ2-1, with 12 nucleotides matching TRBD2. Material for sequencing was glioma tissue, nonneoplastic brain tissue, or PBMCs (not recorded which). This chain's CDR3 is CASTQLAGGRNEQFF. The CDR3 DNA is TGTGCCAGCACCCAACTAGCGGGGGGACGCAATGAGCAGTTCTTC.